Included here is one T cell receptor (beta chain) sequence, with context. The data were obtained in a study of blood T cell repertoires in COVID-19. Study as a whole: The study drew acute and convalescent COVID-19 samples from the United States, Italy and Spain. PBMCs, B-cell-depleted T cells, or T cells provided the cDNA or gDNA that made up the material.

Per the study methods: Amplification from reference gene primers served as the basis for estimated nucleated cell counts. The assay was immunoSEQ multiplex PCR, and TCRdb's table has in-frame clones only and misses some. Clone size and V and J calls were adopted from that table, with D and trimming inferred from the DNA. The sample shows about 150,000 clones, approximately 90% of them seen only once. Between the trimmed V and J ends, which lost 3 bases and 5 bases, there was a span of 10 bases. The CDR3 is 14 amino acids. Germline V lookup: CDR1 LGHDT, CDR2 YNNKEL (reference sequence). The clonotype comes from a woman in her thirties or forties with acute or convalescent COVID-19. The chain carries TRBV3-1 (or the pseudogene TRBV3-2) and TRBJ2-2; D is undetermined. The sequenced sample was peripheral blood. CDR3 protein: CASSQAGATGELFF. The CDR3 bases are TGTGCCAGCAGCCAGGCAGGCGCGACCGGGGAGCTGTTTTTT.